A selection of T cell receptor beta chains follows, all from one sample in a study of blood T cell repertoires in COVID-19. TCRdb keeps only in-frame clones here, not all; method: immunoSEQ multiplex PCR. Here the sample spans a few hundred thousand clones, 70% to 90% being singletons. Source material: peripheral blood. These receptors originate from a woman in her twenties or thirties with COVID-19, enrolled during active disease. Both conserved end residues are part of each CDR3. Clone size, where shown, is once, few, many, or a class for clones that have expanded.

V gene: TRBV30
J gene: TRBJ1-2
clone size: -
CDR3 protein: CAWSPRNYGYTF

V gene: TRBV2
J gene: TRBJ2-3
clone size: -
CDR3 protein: CASTRVDTQYF

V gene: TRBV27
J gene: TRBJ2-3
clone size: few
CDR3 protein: CASRSVGAADTQYF

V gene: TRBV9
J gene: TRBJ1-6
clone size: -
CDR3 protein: CASSLQGANSPLHF

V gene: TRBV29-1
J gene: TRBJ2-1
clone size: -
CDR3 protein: CSVGRGAYNEQFF

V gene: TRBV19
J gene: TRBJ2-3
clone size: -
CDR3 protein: CASSMERERTDTQYF

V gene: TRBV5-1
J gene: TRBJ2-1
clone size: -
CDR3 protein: CASSLEPKTYNEQFF

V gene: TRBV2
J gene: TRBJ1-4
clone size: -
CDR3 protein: CASSDRGGGEKLFF

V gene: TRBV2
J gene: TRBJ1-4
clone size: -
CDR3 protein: CASSGQATNEKLFF

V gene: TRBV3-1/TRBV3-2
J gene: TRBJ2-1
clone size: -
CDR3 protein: CASSQMTSGRMGNEQFF

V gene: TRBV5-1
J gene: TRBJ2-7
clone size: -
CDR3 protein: CASSLNRPEQGGIRYEQYF

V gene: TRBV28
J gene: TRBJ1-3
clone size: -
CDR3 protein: CASSLFWDSGNTIYF

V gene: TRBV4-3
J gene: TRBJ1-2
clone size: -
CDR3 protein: CASSQDLGGANRGYTF

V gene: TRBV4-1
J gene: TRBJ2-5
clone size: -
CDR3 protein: CASSQAGNSGRLQETQYF

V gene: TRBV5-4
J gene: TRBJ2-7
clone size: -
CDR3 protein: CASQTSGGLRVPYEQYF

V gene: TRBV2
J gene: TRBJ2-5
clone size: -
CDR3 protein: CASRDRVQETQYF

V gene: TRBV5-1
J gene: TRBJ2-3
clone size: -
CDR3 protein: CASSFTASGVTDTQYF

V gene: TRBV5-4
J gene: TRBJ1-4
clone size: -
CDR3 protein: CASSIYRAGRNEKLFF

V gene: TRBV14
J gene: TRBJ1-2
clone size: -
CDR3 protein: CASSQQGTGDGYTF

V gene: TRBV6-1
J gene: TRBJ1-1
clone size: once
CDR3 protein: CASSEAGTVWVGAFF

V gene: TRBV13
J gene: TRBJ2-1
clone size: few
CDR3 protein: CASSALGGSYNEQFF

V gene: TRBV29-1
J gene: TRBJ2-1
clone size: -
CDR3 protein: CSVATGTSGPNEQFF

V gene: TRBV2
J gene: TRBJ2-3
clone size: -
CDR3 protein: CASSTGLVSTDTQYF

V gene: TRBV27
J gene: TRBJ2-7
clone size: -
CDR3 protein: CASSLNPPGGYEQYF

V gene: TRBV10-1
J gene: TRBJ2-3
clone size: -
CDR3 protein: CASRASGADGTDTQYF

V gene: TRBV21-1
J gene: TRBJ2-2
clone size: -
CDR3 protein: CASSKRGSWDTGELFF

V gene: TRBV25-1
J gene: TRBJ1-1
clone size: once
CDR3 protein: CASSPGTDTEAFF

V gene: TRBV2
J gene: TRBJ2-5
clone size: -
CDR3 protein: CASKRTTDEETQYF

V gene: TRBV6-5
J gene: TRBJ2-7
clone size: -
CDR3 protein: CASSYNGQKGSYEQYF

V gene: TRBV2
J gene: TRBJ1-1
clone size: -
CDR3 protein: CASIRPEGLTEAFF

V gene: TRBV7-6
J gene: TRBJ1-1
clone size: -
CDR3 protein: CASSIGQGAAAFF

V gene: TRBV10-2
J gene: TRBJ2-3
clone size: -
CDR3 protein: CASSERDWGTDTQYF

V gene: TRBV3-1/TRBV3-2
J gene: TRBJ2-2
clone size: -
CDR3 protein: CASSLRRDRGRTGELFF

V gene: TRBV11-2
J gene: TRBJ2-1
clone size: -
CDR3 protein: CASSSQASGRLFF

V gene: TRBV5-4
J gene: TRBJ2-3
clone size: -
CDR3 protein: CASSVTGGFTDTQYF

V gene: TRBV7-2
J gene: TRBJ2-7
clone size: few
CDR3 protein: CAILLRGGGEQYF